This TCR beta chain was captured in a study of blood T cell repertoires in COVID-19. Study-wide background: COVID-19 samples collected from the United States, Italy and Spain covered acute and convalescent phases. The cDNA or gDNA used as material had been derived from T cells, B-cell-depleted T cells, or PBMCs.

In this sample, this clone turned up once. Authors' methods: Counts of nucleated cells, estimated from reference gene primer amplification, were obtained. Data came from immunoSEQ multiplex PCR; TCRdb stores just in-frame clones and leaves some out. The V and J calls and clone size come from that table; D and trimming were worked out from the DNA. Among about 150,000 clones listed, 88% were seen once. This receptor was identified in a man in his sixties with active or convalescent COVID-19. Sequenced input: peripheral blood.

The CDR3 protein is CASSQWGGQGYNEQFF. CDR3 sequence (DNA): TGTGCCAGCAGCCAATGGGGGGGACAGGGCTACAATGAGCAGTTCTTC. The chain joins TRBV28 to TRBJ2-1, with TRBD1 matching 9 bases. Unmatched junction bases numbered 9, after V lost 6 bases and J lost 3 bases. The CDR3 is 16 amino acids. Germline V gene lookup returns CDR1 MDHEN and CDR2 SYDVKM.